The rows below give T cell receptor beta chains drawn from one sample of a study of blood T cell repertoires in COVID-19. Repertoires were generated with immunoSEQ multiplex PCR, while TCRdb's copy carries only in-frame clones and drops some. The sample has approximately 200,000 clones; 80% to 90% are singletons. The sample comprised peripheral blood. These TCRs come from a middle-aged man with acute or convalescent COVID-19. Both conserved end residues are part of each CDR3. A D gene is named only where the DNA matches it firmly. Clone size is given for some rows only: seen once, a few or many times, or a class if the clone is expanded.

j_call	clone_size	v_call	d_call	cdr3_aa	cdr3_nt
TRBJ1-1	-	TRBV18	TRBD1	CASRQGPRTEAFF	TGTGCCAGCCGACAGGGTCCGAGAACTGAAGCTTTCTTT
TRBJ1-3	-	TRBV9	-	CASSTRGLLGNTIYF	TGTGCCAGCAGCACCAGAGGGCTTCTCGGGAACACCATATATTTT
TRBJ1-2	-	TRBV4-1	TRBD1	CASSQTGTAGYTF	TGCGCCAGCAGCCAAACCGGGACAGCAGGCTACACCTTC
TRBJ1-6	-	TRBV27	-	CASSYRQNPFSYNSPLHF	TGTGCCAGCAGTTATCGACAGAATCCTTTCTCCTATAATTCACCCCTCCACTTT
TRBJ1-4	-	TRBV2	-	CASSEGGGVAGEKLFF	TGTGCCAGCAGTGAGGGCGGAGGCGTTGCAGGTGAAAAACTGTTTTTT
TRBJ2-7	-	TRBV6-5	-	CASSYSNWAPAEQYF	TGTGCCAGCAGTTACTCGAACTGGGCCCCTGCCGAGCAGTACTTC
TRBJ2-3	-	TRBV5-1	TRBD2	CASSYGLAADTQYF	TGCGCCAGCAGCTACGGACTAGCGGCAGATACGCAGTATTTT
TRBJ2-3	once	TRBV4-1	TRBD2	CASSQLGGSTDTQYF	TGCGCCAGCAGCCAACTCGGGGGGAGCACAGATACGCAGTATTTT
TRBJ1-6	-	TRBV6-2/TRBV6-3	TRBD1	CASSYQGAGSPLHF	TGTGCCAGCAGTTACCAGGGGGCAGGATCACCCCTCCACTTT
TRBJ1-2	-	TRBV12-3/TRBV12-4	-	CASSHGIPGGYTF	TGTGCCAGCAGCCATGGCATACCAGGGGGCTACACCTTC
TRBJ1-2	-	TRBV2	TRBD1	CASSEVRGQGVSYGYTF	TGTGCCAGCAGTGAAGTGAGGGGCCAGGGGGTCTCCTATGGCTACACCTTC
TRBJ2-7	-	TRBV18	-	CASSPRPPAQQGYEQYF	TGTGCCAGCTCACCACGGCCCCCAGCCCAACAGGGTTACGAGCAGTACTTC
TRBJ2-1	once	TRBV7-3	TRBD1	CASSPRLGGDEQFF	TGTGCCAGCAGCCCCCGTCTAGGGGGCGATGAGCAGTTCTTC
TRBJ2-1	-	TRBV9	TRBD2	CASSGTSGPYNEQFF	TGTGCCAGCAGCGGGACTAGCGGACCATACAATGAGCAGTTCTTC
TRBJ1-2	once	TRBV5-4	-	CASSFGGVTDPNYGYTF	TGTGCCAGCAGCTTCGGGGGGGTGACTGACCCTAACTATGGCTACACCTTC
TRBJ1-4	few	TRBV9	-	CASSVGGATNEKLFF	TGTGCCAGCAGCGTAGGGGGAGCAACTAATGAAAAACTGTTTTTT
TRBJ2-6	-	TRBV5-1	-	CASSFSSSGANVLTF	TGCGCCAGCAGCTTTTCGAGCTCTGGGGCCAACGTCCTGACTTTC
TRBJ2-3	-	TRBV7-9	TRBD2	CASSLVMGGRTDTQYF	TGTGCCAGCAGCTTAGTTATGGGAGGGCGCACAGATACGCAGTATTTT
TRBJ1-2	-	TRBV19	-	CASLPQWWAGNGYTF	TGTGCCAGCCTACCTCAGTGGTGGGCAGGAAATGGCTACACCTTC
TRBJ2-1	-	TRBV10-1	TRBD1	CASNDGTGGNEQFF	TGCGCCAGTAACGATGGGACAGGGGGGAATGAGCAGTTCTTC
TRBJ2-5	-	TRBV6-4	TRBD1	CASGLTGGRETQYF	TGTGCCAGCGGGTTGACAGGGGGCAGGGAGACCCAGTACTTC
TRBJ1-6	-	TRBV14	TRBD1	CASSHGTGSGSPLHF	TGTGCCAGCAGCCATGGGACAGGGAGCGGTTCACCCCTCCACTTT
TRBJ1-6	-	TRBV6-5	-	CASSYVGNWALHF	TGTGCCAGCAGTTACGTCGGGAACTGGGCCCTCCACTTT
TRBJ1-2	-	TRBV19	-	CASSTQGQSYGYTF	TGTGCCAGTAGTACCCAGGGCCAGTCCTATGGCTACACCTTC
TRBJ2-7	-	TRBV9	TRBD2	CASSSKLAGGYYEQYF	TGTGCCAGCAGTTCAAAGCTGGCCGGGGGGTACTACGAGCAGTACTTC
TRBJ1-1	-	TRBV5-1	-	CASSLGGRTLNTEAFF	TGCGCCAGCAGCTTGGGTGGGAGGACCTTAAACACTGAAGCTTTCTTT
TRBJ2-3	-	TRBV5-1	-	CASRDKMGHLRDTQYF	TGCGCCAGCAGGGACAAAATGGGACATCTCCGAGATACGCAGTATTTT
TRBJ2-2	-	TRBV7-6	-	CASSFRGNQGGGGELFF	TGTGCCAGCAGCTTTCGCGGAAACCAGGGGGGTGGCGGGGAGCTGTTTTTT
TRBJ1-1	-	TRBV12-5	TRBD1	CASGLGHTGGEFEAFF	TGTGCTAGTGGTTTGGGGCATACAGGGGGCGAATTTGAAGCTTTCTTT